This entry lists 18 T cell receptor beta chains sequenced from one sample in a study of cytomegalovirus exposure and HLA in healthy donors. The PCR ran on 60 Vbeta and 13 Jbeta primers. Assay: immunoSEQ multiplex PCR; the TCRdb copy retains only in-frame clones and omits some. This sample has some 110,000 clones, with under 80% found just once. The specimen was PBMCs. The receptors derive from a woman aged 45-65 years in good health and CMV-seropositive.

V gene TRBV5-5 combines with J gene TRBJ1-2; D remains ambiguous. The V gene lost 2 bases and the J gene lost 8 bases, with 13 bases spanning the gap. This CDR3 has 13 residues. Per the germline V gene, CDR1 is SGHKS and CDR2 is YYEKEE (reference sequence). Here the CDR3 reads CASSLSPRGGYTF. CDR3 coding DNA: TGTGCCAGCAGCTTAAGCCCCCGAGGGGGCTACACCTTC.

Only a few counts were recorded for this clone. The V call is TRBV10-3, the J call TRBJ2-3, with D possibly TRBD2 on 5 matching bases. The CDR3 is 16 residues long. Trimming left V 4 bases short and J 0 bases short, with 14 bases between. Germline V gives CDR1 ENHRY, CDR2 SYGVKD. The CDR3 region has the DNA TGTGCCATCAGTGGTGACTACCTCTCTAGCACAGATACGCAGTATTTT. Amino acids: CAISGDYLSSTDTQYF.

The chain carries TRBV15 and TRBJ1-1, with D possibly being TRBD1 (5 bases). Between the trimmed V and J ends, which lost 5 bases and 10 bases, there was a span of 20 bases. Germline CDR1 LNHNV, CDR2 YYDKDF (reference sequence). This CDR3 spans 14 amino acids. The CDR3 DNA is TGTGCCACCAGCGTTCCGGGGGGGTATTCGGCAGCTTTCTTT. Residues: CATSVPGGYSAAFF.

The V gene is TRBV6-5, the J gene TRBJ1-3; D gene unclear. CDR3 length equals 15 residues. V was cut by 4 bases and J by 0 bases, with 10 bases left in between. Germline CDR1 is MNHEY and CDR2 is SVGAGI. The chain's CDR3 is CASSLTLHSGNTIYF. The CDR3 nucleotides are TGTGCCAGCAGTTTAACATTACACTCTGGAAACACCATATATTTT.

This clone was seen a few times. The chain links TRBV5-6 to TRBJ1-2; D may be TRBD1 (6 bases). Trimming took off 4 bases at V and 5 bases at J, with 15 bases between the two ends. Per the germline V gene, CDR1 is SGHDT and CDR2 is YYEEEE. This CDR3 has 14 amino acids. CDR3 in amino acids: CASSAGRGSYGYTF. In DNA, the CDR3 is TGTGCCAGCAGCGCTGGTAGGGGGTCTTATGGCTACACCTTC.

V and J are TRBV15 and TRBJ1-1; D is ambiguous. Between the trimmed V and J ends, which lost 0 bases and 3 bases, there was a span of 11 bases. CDR3 size: 15 residues. Germline loops: CDR1 LNHNV, CDR2 YYDKDF (reference sequence). The DNA for the CDR3 is TGTGCCACCAGCAGAGATAACCGAGTTTACACTGAAGCTTTCTTT. Residues: CATSRDNRVYTEAFF.

This rearrangement joins TRBV19 to TRBJ2-7; the match to TRBD1 covers 9 bases. After removal of 5 bases from V and 0 bases from J, the junction contained 5 bases not matched to a gene. Germline V gene sequence: CDR1 LNHDA, CDR2 SQIVND (reference sequence). CDR3 length: 15 amino acids. The CDR3 DNA reads as TGTGCCAGTAGTGACCGGGACAGGGCCTCCTACGAGCAGTACTTC. This sequence encodes CASSDRDRASYEQYF. The complete variable domain, with remaining parts taken from reference TRBV19 and TRBJ2-7, reads DGGITQSPKYLFRKEGQNVTLSCEQNLNHDAMYWYRQDPGQGLRLIYYSQIVNDFQKGDIAEGYSVSREKKESFPLTVTSAQKNPTAFYLCASSDRDRASYEQYFGPGTRLTVT.

The rearrangement uses TRBV11-3 and TRBJ2-1; 9 bases fit TRBD1. The CDR3 spans 16 residues. The germline V gene has CDR1 SGHNT and CDR2 YENEEA. After removal of 1 base from V and 4 bases from J, the junction contained 5 bases not matched to a gene. The CDR3: CASSLGAGQGYNEQFF. The DNA for the CDR3 is TGTGCCAGCAGCTTAGGGGCGGGACAGGGTTACAATGAGCAGTTCTTC. Complete variable domain (other parts from reference TRBV11-3 and TRBJ2-1): EAGVVQSPRYKIIEKKQPVAFWCNPISGHNTLYWYLQNLGQGPELLIRYENEEAVDDSQLPKDRFSAERLKGVDSTLKIQPAELGDSAVYLCASSLGAGQGYNEQFFGPGTRLTVL.

The chain uses TRBV25-1 and TRBJ2-5; D is unresolved. Germline loops: CDR1 MGHDK, CDR2 SYGVNS. The CDR3 is 16 amino acids. V was trimmed by 3 bases and J by 1 base, leaving 15 bases between them. The CDR3 coding sequence is TGTGCCAGCAGTGATCCCGATTTGAACACCCAAGAGACCCAGTACTTC. This encodes CASSDPDLNTQETQYF.

The chain joins TRBV9 to TRBJ1-3; no definite D call. The CDR3 has 17 amino acids. With 0 bases removed from V and 0 bases from J, the gap between germline ends came to 13 bases. Germline V gene data show CDR1 as SGDLS and CDR2 as YYNGEE. This chain's CDR3 is CASSVAGSSNSGNTIYF. Here the CDR3 DNA reads TGTGCCAGCAGCGTAGCTGGGAGCAGCAACTCTGGAAACACCATATATTTT.

The genes are TRBV7-2 and TRBJ1-2; TRBD1 matches 8 bases. The CDR3 extends over 13 amino acids. The germline V gene encodes CDR1 SGHTA and CDR2 FQGNSA. The J segment lost 7 bases and the V segment lost 4 bases, leaving 5 bases of the junction unmatched. In DNA form, the CDR3 reads TGTGCCAGCAGCTCGAGGACAGGGCTTGGCTACACCTTC. Amino acid sequence: CASSSRTGLGYTF.

The J gene is TRBJ2-7, the V gene TRBV28; 8 positions match TRBD1. V gave up 2 bases and J gave up 1 base; unmatched junction bases: 13. The CDR3 is 18 residues long. From germline, CDR1 is MDHEN and CDR2 SYDVKM. The CDR3: CASSLMRKTGGVSYEQYF. The CDR3 DNA sequence: TGTGCCAGCAGTTTAATGAGAAAAACAGGGGGTGTATCCTACGAGCAGTACTTC.

This clone appeared a single time. The V and J genes are TRBV9 and TRBJ2-5; maybe TRBD2 (5 bases). The J call is in doubt because the DNA end fits TRBJ2-7 better. The germline V gene has CDR1 SGDLS and CDR2 YYNGEE. There are 13 residues in the CDR3. Written as DNA, the CDR3 is TGTGCCAGCAGCGTAGAGCGAGGGTACGAGCAGTACTTC. Residues: CASSVERGYEQYF.

The chain links TRBV7-6 to TRBJ2-1; TRBD2 might be the D (5 bases). The CDR3 length is 13 residues. V lost 5 bases, J lost 9 bases, and 14 bases lay in between. Germline CDR1 and CDR2: SGHVS and FNYEAQ. CDR3: CASSGVTGVEQFF. CDR3 DNA sequence: TGTGCCAGCAGCGGAGTGACCGGGGTTGAGCAGTTCTTC.

The chain uses TRBV7-3 and TRBJ2-2; 9 nucleotides line up with TRBD2. The CDR3 sequence is 14 residues long. V dropped 7 bases and J dropped 5; count of bases not matched to a gene: 5. Germline V gene data show CDR1 as SGHTA and CDR2 as FQGTGA. The DNA of the CDR3 is TGTGCCAGCACCGCTAGCGGGGTTACCGGGGAGCTGTTTTTT. The encoded protein is CASTASGVTGELFF.

Notes on this clone: Germline is not matched at one junction end, which may reflect a read error. The chain links TRBV7-9 to TRBJ2-5; no reliable D call. The CDR3 is 12 amino acids. CDR1 is SEHNR and CDR2 is FQNEAQ in the germline V gene (reference sequence). In DNA, the CDR3 is TGTTCCAGCAGCTTACGCCAAGAGACCCAGTACTTC. Translating it yields CSSSLRQETQYF.

The CDR3 DNA is TGTGCCAGCAGCTTGGGACAGGGCGCCTCACCCCTCCACTTT. Residues: CASSLGQGASPLHF. The chain recombines TRBV5-8 with TRBJ1-6, with 7 bases matching TRBD1. The J segment lost 10 bases and the V segment lost 0 bases, leaving 4 bases of the junction unmatched. Germline CDR1 is SGHTS and CDR2 is YDEGEE. The CDR3 is made up of 14 amino acids.

This clone was picked up a small number of times. This chain links TRBV7-3 with TRBJ2-2, with 9 nucleotides matching TRBD2. The J segment lost 3 bases and the V segment lost 5 bases, leaving 10 bases of the junction unmatched. The V gene's germline CDR1 is SGHTA and CDR2 FQGTGA. CDR3 length equals 17 residues. The CDR3: CASSHASSGVYTGELFF. DNA for the CDR3: TGTGCCAGCAGCCACGCCTCTAGCGGGGTATACACCGGGGAGCTGTTTTTT. Combining the CDR3 with reference TRBV7-3 and TRBJ2-2 gives the whole variable domain GAGVSQTPSNKVTEKGKYVELRCDPISGHTALYWYRQSLGQGPEFLIYFQGTGAADDSGLPNDRFFAVRPEGSVSTLKIQRTERGDSAVYLCASSHASSGVYTGELFFGEGSRLTVL.